Listed below are T cell receptor beta chains from one sample, sequenced in a study of blood T cell repertoires in COVID-19. The data were produced by immunoSEQ multiplex PCR, yet TCRdb's version contains in-frame clones alone and is incomplete. The data hold fewer than 15,000 clones, with roughly 80% observed a single time. The sample consisted of peripheral blood. Receptors originate from a human donor in a cohort sampled during active COVID-19. Each CDR3 is given with its conserved first and last residue. The D gene is left open where the match is weak. Some rows have no size entry. The others give once, few or many, or a class for an expanded clone.

J: TRBJ2-1
size: .
V: TRBV3-1/TRBV3-2
D: .
CDR3: CASSLTRGSEQFF
DNA: TGTGCCAGCAGCCTCACGCGGGGTAGTGAGCAGTTCTTC

J: TRBJ2-7
size: .
V: TRBV4-1
D: TRBD2
CDR3: CASSQTSGSEGHEQYF
DNA: TGCGCCAGCAGCCAAACTAGCGGAAGTGAGGGCCACGAGCAGTACTTC

J: TRBJ1-5
size: .
V: TRBV6-5
D: .
CDR3: CASSYSRAQPQHF
DNA: TGTGCCAGCAGTTACTCGCGGGCCCAGCCCCAGCATTTT

J: TRBJ2-3
size: .
V: TRBV28
D: .
CDR3: CASSPRLRVLFTDTQYF
DNA: TGTGCCAGCAGTCCCCGACTGAGGGTCTTATTCACAGATACGCAGTATTTT

J: TRBJ1-1
size: .
V: TRBV28
D: TRBD1
CDR3: CASWTRQGRTEAFF
DNA: TGTGCCAGCTGGACTCGACAGGGTAGGACTGAAGCTTTCTTT

J: TRBJ1-2
size: .
V: TRBV19
D: .
CDR3: CASSSRQAYNYGYTF
DNA: TGTGCCAGTAGTTCACGACAGGCCTATAACTATGGCTACACCTTC

J: TRBJ2-3
size: .
V: TRBV3-1/TRBV3-2
D: TRBD2
CDR3: CASSQREGPDTQYF
DNA: TGTGCCAGCAGCCAGCGGGAGGGCCCAGATACGCAGTATTTT

J: TRBJ2-1
size: .
V: TRBV28
D: TRBD1
CDR3: CASSSPGQGDYNEQFF
DNA: TGTGCCAGCAGTTCGCCCGGACAGGGAGACTACAATGAGCAGTTCTTC

J: TRBJ2-4
size: .
V: TRBV19
D: TRBD2
CDR3: CASSPQGLGLAGKNIQYF
DNA: TGTGCCAGTAGTCCACAGGGGCTGGGACTAGCGGGTAAAAACATTCAGTACTTC

J: TRBJ2-2
size: once
V: TRBV7-6
D: .
CDR3: CASSLVAPGLVGTGELFF
DNA: TGTGCCAGCAGCTTAGTTGCACCAGGGCTGGTTGGGACCGGGGAGCTGTTTTTT

J: TRBJ2-1
size: medium-sized
V: TRBV2
D: TRBD2
CDR3: CASSFLAATGYNEQFF
DNA: TGTGCCAGCAGTTTCCTAGCGGCGACGGGCTACAATGAGCAGTTCTTC

J: TRBJ1-2
size: .
V: TRBV28
D: .
CDR3: CASRDTSRNYGYTF
DNA: TGTGCCAGCAGGGACACATCCCGAAACTATGGCTACACCTTC

J: TRBJ2-7
size: once
V: TRBV7-8
D: TRBD2
CDR3: CASSLAGGSYEQYF
DNA: TGTGCCAGCAGCTTAGCGGGAGGGTCCTACGAGCAGTACTTC

J: TRBJ2-2
size: few
V: TRBV6-5
D: .
CDR3: CASSYSIGDGGELFF
DNA: TGTGCCAGCAGTTACTCGATCGGGGATGGCGGGGAGCTGTTTTTT

J: TRBJ2-7
size: .
V: TRBV4-3
D: .
CDR3: CASSQDRTTGPSSYEQYF
DNA: TGCGCCAGCAGCCAAGATCGCACCACAGGGCCCAGCTCCTACGAGCAGTACTTC

J: TRBJ2-2
size: few
V: TRBV10-1
D: TRBD1
CDR3: CASSEGTGETGELFF
DNA: TGCGCCAGCAGTGAGGGGACAGGGGAAACCGGGGAGCTGTTTTTT

J: TRBJ2-7
size: .
V: TRBV19
D: .
CDR3: CASSIEGRRDEQYF
DNA: TGTGCCAGTAGTATAGAGGGCCGGCGGGACGAGCAGTACTTC

J: TRBJ2-5
size: once
V: TRBV29-1
D: .
CDR3: CSTERTEETQYF
DNA: TGCAGCACCGAAAGGACAGAAGAGACCCAGTACTTC

J: TRBJ2-2
size: .
V: TRBV9
D: .
CDR3: CASKLGPANTGELFF
DNA: TGTGCCAGCAAACTGGGGCCCGCGAACACCGGGGAGCTGTTTTTT

J: TRBJ1-2
size: .
V: TRBV28
D: TRBD1
CDR3: CASSLVQGTYGYTF
DNA: TGTGCCAGCAGTTTAGTACAGGGGACCTATGGCTACACCTTC

J: TRBJ2-1
size: .
V: TRBV6-2/TRBV6-3
D: TRBD1
CDR3: CASSGGDSHNEQFF
DNA: TGTGCCAGCAGTGGTGGGGACAGCCACAATGAGCAGTTCTTC

J: TRBJ2-3
size: .
V: TRBV13
D: TRBD2
CDR3: CASSFRRQRENTDTQYF
DNA: TGTGCCAGCAGCTTCAGGCGACAGCGGGAGAATACAGATACGCAGTATTTT

J: TRBJ2-3
size: few
V: TRBV29-1
D: .
CDR3: CSVVRQGPDTQYF
DNA: TGCAGCGTTGTAAGGCAGGGTCCAGATACGCAGTATTTT

J: TRBJ1-5
size: .
V: TRBV4-1
D: .
CDR3: CASSQPGEQPQHF
DNA: TGCGCCAGCAGCCAACCAGGGGAGCAGCCCCAGCATTTT

J: TRBJ2-1
size: .
V: TRBV30
D: .
CDR3: CSGGEQFF
DNA: TGTAGCGGAGGTGAGCAGTTCTTC

J: TRBJ2-1
size: .
V: TRBV19
D: TRBD2
CDR3: CASSLAGGVGEQFF
DNA: TGTGCCAGTAGTCTAGCGGGAGGCGTAGGTGAGCAGTTCTTC

J: TRBJ1-1
size: .
V: TRBV7-9
D: TRBD1
CDR3: CASSSPTGAFEAFF
DNA: TGTGCCAGCAGCTCCCCGACAGGGGCCTTTGAAGCTTTCTTT

J: TRBJ1-3
size: .
V: TRBV2
D: .
CDR3: CASSRGYTIYF
DNA: TGTGCCAGCAGTAGAGGGTACACCATATATTTT

J: TRBJ2-5
size: .
V: TRBV5-1
D: .
CDR3: CASSAGTWETQYF
DNA: TGCGCCAGCAGCGCGGGGACCTGGGAGACCCAGTACTTC

J: TRBJ1-1
size: once
V: TRBV5-1
D: .
CDR3: CASRAPGSMNTEAFF
DNA: TGCGCCAGCAGAGCTCCCGGGTCCATGAACACTGAAGCTTTCTTT

J: TRBJ1-2
size: .
V: TRBV14
D: .
CDR3: CASSQQREGYTF
DNA: TGTGCCAGCAGCCAACAGAGGGAGGGCTACACCTTC

J: TRBJ2-3
size: .
V: TRBV28
D: TRBD2
CDR3: CASSLAGEGDTQYF
DNA: TGTGCCAGCAGCCTAGCGGGAGAGGGAGATACGCAGTATTTT

J: TRBJ2-7
size: few
V: TRBV27
D: TRBD2
CDR3: CASSLTGGYEQYF
DNA: TGTGCCAGCAGTTTGACGGGGGGCTACGAGCAGTACTTC

J: TRBJ1-2
size: .
V: TRBV28
D: TRBD1
CDR3: CASSLTGSYGYTF
DNA: TGTGCCAGCAGCTTGACAGGGAGCTATGGCTACACCTTC

J: TRBJ1-6
size: .
V: TRBV11-3
D: .
CDR3: CASSLTGSSPLHF
DNA: TGTGCCAGCAGCTTAACAGGGAGTTCACCCCTCCACTTT

J: TRBJ2-1
size: .
V: TRBV27
D: TRBD2
CDR3: CASLLTSGTSYNEQFF
DNA: TGTGCCAGCCTTTTGACTAGCGGGACATCCTACAATGAGCAGTTCTTC

J: TRBJ2-7
size: .
V: TRBV4-3
D: .
CDR3: CASSHSRGYEQYF
DNA: TGCGCCAGCAGCCATAGTCGAGGGTACGAGCAGTACTTC

J: TRBJ1-1
size: .
V: TRBV7-3
D: .
CDR3: CASSLKTGEAFF
DNA: TGTGCCAGCAGCTTAAAAACAGGGGAAGCTTTCTTT

J: TRBJ1-4
size: .
V: TRBV24-1
D: TRBD1
CDR3: CATSDLGRGQGWANEKLFF
DNA: TGTGCCACCAGTGATTTGGGGCGGGGACAGGGGTGGGCTAATGAAAAACTGTTTTTT

J: TRBJ1-4
size: .
V: TRBV27
D: .
CDR3: CASRLQVGGGKLFF
DNA: TGTGCCAGCAGACTCCAGGTGGGGGGGGGAAAACTGTTTTTT